This T cell receptor (beta chain) was identified during a study of blood T cells in healthy people across ages (dated by TCRdb to 2014 to 2015). Study-wide context: Template switching captured roughly one uniquely barcoded TCR beta cDNA molecule per two T cells in model experiments. Using the same blood draw, the study looked at two additional independent replicas of 1 million unique cDNA reads for two donors, one aged 18 to 30 and the other aged 80 or older. The donors were split into four age groups: young (average about 16 years), middle-aged (roughly 42), aged (over 55) and long-lived (roughly 88). Using deep sequencing normalized with unique cDNA molecular identifiers, the study measured how TCR beta repertoire diversity changes with age. To avoid experimental bias, donors of different ages were randomly spread across the sequencing lanes. Overall study results and their limits: The long-lived group showed more naive CD4+ T cells, fewer expanded clones and increased TCR diversity than the aged group, suggesting age selection. As age increased, observed TCR beta diversity per million T cells dropped in a roughly linear way, and a significant reduction was already evident by age 40. Since profiling was done on bulk unsorted PBMCs, naive and antigen-experienced compartments could not be conclusively compared. Observed TCR beta diversity correlated strongly with the percentage of naive T cells measured by flow cytometry. Because donor CMV infection status was unknown, age-related changes in expanded clonotypes were potentially confounded. Total diversity estimates from one million sequenced T cells were considered lower bounds and underestimates.

This clonotype was counted between two and nine times. Its recognized antigen is unknown. The record has no base qualities; no much larger clone is one base away. Library preparation was by 5' RACE. Data came from an Illumina HiSeq 2500. A second roughly 6 to 11 cycle PCR used a sample-barcoded 5' primer and a J-beta primer mix. A template-switch 5' adaptor carrying 12 random nucleotides introduced a unique molecular identifier onto each TCR beta cDNA molecule. Each sample yielded at least 2.5 million CDR3-containing paired-end reads. The Mint cDNA synthesis kit, primed by a TRBC-specific oligonucleotide, was used to synthesize first-strand cDNA from all RNA. After uracil-DNA glycosylase treatment, a first 18-cycle PCR used universal primers M1SS and BC2_uni_R on all cDNA. On the study's bioinformatics: Normalization of each sample was performed by random selection of 1 million high-quality reads, each carrying a distinct molecular identifier. Reads sharing molecular identifiers were discarded rather than binned into consensus sequences. MiTCR, run with a Q25 quality threshold and the strictest error-elimination algorithm, handled CDR3 identification, clonotype clustering and error correction. A nonparametric unseen species model using Euler transformation provided a lower-bound estimate of total TCR beta diversity. TCRdb's own reprocessing of the public reads used fastp at Q25 and MiXCR and kept productive beta chains. Every entry covers one CDR3 protein and lists the most common genes and DNA from its rows. TCRdb, rather than the study authors, made the V and J calls. A total of fewer than 950,000 distinct CDR3 sequences appear in this sample, around half of them only once. 41% of the sample is taken by the ten largest.

The 39 donors, aged about 6 to 100 years, were systemically healthy Caucasian individuals from Russia. Approximately 9.3 milliliters of peripheral blood were drawn from each donor into EDTA-treated Vacutainer tubes. PBMCs were isolated by Ficoll-Paque density-gradient centrifugation, with at least 6 million obtained per sample. Trizol reagent was used to extract total RNA from the PBMCs, yielding at least 6 micrograms per sample. For every donor, flow cytometry on a PBMC aliquot measured the percentage of naive CD45RAhigh/CD27high T cells. V loses 1 base of germline sequence and J loses 8 bases, and the interval between the two ends is 14 bases. Via the germline V gene, CDR1 is MNHNS and CDR2 SASEGT. Inclusive of the bounding cysteine and phenylalanine, the CDR3 is 14 residues long. CDR3 DNA is the only sequence kept; it has 42 bases, read in frame from the first base.

Sequencing was carried out using blood. This chain is built from TRBV6-1 and TRBJ1-2, with the D gene not confidently named. The source is a man older than 75 in good health. The CDR3 protein sequence reads: CASSEGSLPRGYTF. In nucleotides, the sequence is TGTGCCAGCAGTGAAGGCTCTCTCCCTCGGGGCTACACCTTC.